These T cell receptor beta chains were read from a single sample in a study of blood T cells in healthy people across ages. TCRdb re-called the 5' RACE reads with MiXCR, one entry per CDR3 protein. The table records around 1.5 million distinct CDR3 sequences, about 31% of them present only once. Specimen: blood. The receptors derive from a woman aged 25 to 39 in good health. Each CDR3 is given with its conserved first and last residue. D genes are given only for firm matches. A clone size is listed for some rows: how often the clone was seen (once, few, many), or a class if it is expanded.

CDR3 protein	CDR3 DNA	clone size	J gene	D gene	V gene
CAWSVVGTEAFF	TGTGCCTGGAGTGTCGTGGGCACTGAAGCTTTCTTT	-	TRBJ1-1	-	TRBV30
CASSLLPPGPDTQYF	TGTGCCAGCAGCTTACTCCCCCCTGGCCCAGATACGCAGTATTTT	-	TRBJ2-3	-	TRBV7-2
CASSHDLIAGAYNEQFF	TGCGCCAGCAGCCATGACCTTATAGCGGGGGCCTACAATGAGCAGTTCTTC	few	TRBJ2-1	TRBD2	TRBV5-1
CASSFSWGEAQYF	TGTGCCAGCAGCTTTTCTTGGGGAGAGGCCCAGTACTTC	-	TRBJ2-5	-	TRBV7-3
CVSSFSEGESSYEQYF	TGTGTCAGCAGTTTTTCCGAGGGGGAATCCTCCTACGAGCAGTACTTC	-	TRBJ2-7	-	TRBV27
CVSRLSGTYEQYF	TGTGTCAGCAGGCTTAGCGGGACTTACGAGCAGTACTTC	-	TRBJ2-7	TRBD2	TRBV27
CASSVGGDGNSPLHF	TGTGCCAGCAGCGTAGGAGGGGATGGTAATTCACCCCTCCACTTT	-	TRBJ1-6	-	TRBV9
CASSILAGGQGEQYF	TGTGCCAGCAGTATTCTAGCGGGAGGGCAGGGGGAGCAGTACTTC	-	TRBJ2-5	TRBD2	TRBV27
CASSPTTGKGSTDTQYF	TGTGCCAGCAGCCCTACGACAGGGAAGGGAAGCACAGATACGCAGTATTTT	-	TRBJ2-3	TRBD1	TRBV27
CSVEARGGPTEAFF	TGCAGCGTTGAAGCGCGAGGGGGGCCCACTGAAGCTTTCTTT	-	TRBJ1-1	-	TRBV29-1
CSASAGNSKNIQYF	TGCAGTGCTAGTGCTGGGAACTCCAAAAACATTCAGTACTTC	-	TRBJ2-4	-	TRBV20-1
CASSQDPTSGAYEQYF	TGTGCCAGCAGCCAAGACCCCACTAGCGGGGCCTACGAGCAGTACTTC	few	TRBJ2-7	TRBD2	TRBV3-1
CASSQESPLDYEQYF	TGTGCCAGCAGCCAAGAGTCCCCTTTAGATTACGAGCAGTACTTC	-	TRBJ2-7	-	TRBV3-1
CASSLAGALNQPQHF	TGCGCCAGCAGCTTGGCGGGGGCCCTTAATCAGCCCCAGCATTTT	few	TRBJ1-5	-	TRBV5-1
CASSQGWDVTQYF	TGTGCCAGCAGCCAAGGGTGGGACGTTACGCAGTATTTT	few	TRBJ2-3	-	TRBV3-1
CASSFLDGFNSPLHF	TGTGCCAGCAGTTTCCTCGATGGATTTAATTCACCCCTCCACTTT	-	TRBJ1-6	-	TRBV28
CASSLGGKGTPQYF	TGTGCCAGCAGCTTAGGGGGGAAGGGGACGCCGCAGTATTTT	-	TRBJ2-3	-	TRBV7-9
CASSLARGQETQYF	TGTGCCAGCAGCTTAGCGAGGGGCCAAGAGACCCAGTACTTC	many	TRBJ2-5	-	TRBV7-9
CATSPEESSYNEQFF	TGTGCCACCTCACCCGAGGAAAGCTCCTACAATGAGCAGTTCTTC	-	TRBJ2-1	-	TRBV3-1
CATSREWDRDAFF	TGTGCCACCAGCAGAGAGTGGGACAGGGACGCTTTCTTT	many	TRBJ1-1	TRBD1	TRBV15
CSARDHGTSGSDYNGQFF	TGCAGTGCTAGAGATCACGGGACTAGCGGGAGCGACTACAATGGGCAGTTCTTC	-	TRBJ2-1	TRBD2	TRBV20-1
CASSKLAPAISHNEQFF	TGTGCCAGCAGCAAATTAGCACCGGCAATTAGTCACAATGAGCAGTTCTTC	-	TRBJ2-1	-	TRBV7-2
CASNLEQQDYGYTF	TGTGCCAGCAACTTGGAGCAACAAGACTATGGCTACACCTTC	-	TRBJ1-2	-	TRBV5-5
CSVGPGQSYEQYF	TGCAGCGTTGGTCCCGGACAGTCCTACGAGCAGTACTTC	many	TRBJ2-7	-	TRBV29-1
CASSRTGTGGETQYF	TGTGCCAGCAGTCGTACCGGGACAGGGGGAGAGACCCAGTACTTC	few	TRBJ2-5	TRBD1	TRBV6-2/TRBV6-3
CASSYSRLFRGPDTQYF	TGTGCCAGCAGTTACTCCAGGCTATTTAGGGGGCCAGATACGCAGTATTTT	few	TRBJ2-3	TRBD1	TRBV6-7
CASSFQQGAGFYEQYF	TGTGCCAGCAGTTTTCAACAGGGGGCCGGATTCTACGAGCAGTACTTC	-	TRBJ2-7	TRBD1	TRBV28
CASGRGATYEQYF	TGCGCCAGTGGGCGGGGGGCGACCTACGAGCAGTACTTC	many	TRBJ2-7	TRBD2	TRBV4-1
CASSQVRQGYEQYF	TGTGCCAGCAGCCAAGTCCGACAGGGCTACGAGCAGTACTTC	many	TRBJ2-7	TRBD1	TRBV3-1
CASSSENYGYTF	TGTGCCAGCAGTAGTGAGAACTATGGCTACACCTTC	-	TRBJ1-2	-	TRBV12-3/TRBV12-4
CSARAGTPKNIQYF	TGCAGTGCTAGAGCCGGGACTCCCAAAAACATTCAGTACTTC	-	TRBJ2-4	-	TRBV20-1
CASSSGGASVDTQYF	TGTGCCAGCAGCTCGGGTGGAGCCTCGGTAGATACGCAGTATTTT	-	TRBJ2-3	-	TRBV7-3
CASSQGQPTYNEQFF	TGTGCCAGCAGCCAAGGACAGCCTACCTACAATGAGCAGTTCTTC	few	TRBJ2-1	-	TRBV7-3
CASSQVPQRGAGETQYF	TGTGCCAGCAGCCAAGTCCCTCAGCGGGGTGCAGGGGAGACCCAGTACTTC	many	TRBJ2-5	TRBD2	TRBV4-2
CASSSTATNEKLFF	TGTGCCAGCAGTTCAACAGCAACTAATGAAAAACTGTTTTTT	-	TRBJ1-4	-	TRBV12-3/TRBV12-4
CASSFKTPGLAGFIHLTDTQYF	TGTGCCAGCAGTTTCAAAACGCCGGGACTAGCGGGGTTTATTCACCTCACAGATACGCAGTATTTT	few	TRBJ2-3	TRBD2	TRBV3-1
CASSSGISETQYF	TGTGCCAGCAGCTCCGGGATATCAGAGACCCAGTACTTC	few	TRBJ2-5	-	TRBV5-6
CASSPRQNTEAFF	TGCGCCAGCAGCCCGCGACAGAACACTGAAGCTTTCTTT	many	TRBJ1-1	-	TRBV5-1
CAISDSNRESSPLHF	TGTGCCATCAGTGATTCCAACAGGGAGAGTTCACCCCTCCACTTT	few	TRBJ1-6	-	TRBV10-3
CSASDGVTEAFF	TGCAGTGCTTCGGACGGGGTCACTGAAGCTTTCTTT	-	TRBJ1-1	-	TRBV20-1
CASSLLRQGNTEAFF	TGTGCCAGCAGCTTGCTTCGACAGGGGAACACTGAAGCTTTCTTT	-	TRBJ1-1	TRBD1	TRBV7-2
CASSGSSPQPQHF	TGCGCCAGCAGTGGGTCGTCCCCTCAGCCCCAGCATTTT	-	TRBJ1-5	-	TRBV10-2